This T cell receptor beta chain originates from a study of T cells in Graves' hyperthyroidism and ophthalmopathy. Study-wide results and limits: Blood also carried most thyroid clonotypes expanded above 0.001.

What was amplified from RNA transcripts were TCR beta CDR3 regions. First-round RT-PCR of the TCR CDR3 relied on the HTBI primer set. Each CDR3 protein is one row after TCRdb ran MiXCR on the multiplex PCR reads. Of 640,000 or so distinct CDR3 sequences listed, 13% to 15% were seen once; the top ten hold roughly 6.9%. The sample holds many counts of this clonotype. Its antigen is not known. The length of the CDR3 is 14 residues. Per the germline V gene, CDR1 is LNHDA and CDR2 is SQIVND (reference sequence). With V trimmed by 5 bases and J by 1 base, 2 bases remained unmatched. Uncontrolled infection, other autoimmune disease, pregnancy or lactation disqualified patients from enrolment. Every diagnosis used clinical symptoms, serum thyroxine and TRAb, thyroid ultrasound and orbital computed tomography. Extraction of PBMCs used roughly 9.3 ml of fresh peripheral blood.

The receptor was isolated from a woman under 30 with Graves' ophthalmopathy. Sequences were obtained from blood. The chain joins TRBV19 to TRBJ1-1; 9 bases match TRBD1. Here the CDR3 DNA reads TGTGCCAGTAGTGTGGGACAGGGGAACACTGAAGCTTTCTTT. Its protein product is CASSVGQGNTEAFF.